Following are 15 T cell receptor beta chains from one sample sequenced in a study of technical replicates of blood from four donors. The table came from immunoSEQ multiplex PCR; TCRdb's copy has only in-frame clones and leaves some out. The table lists roughly 76,000 clones, more than 85% of them singletons. Material for sequencing was T cells isolated from PBMCs. The receptors come from a human donor in good health. Some clones in this sample may be carry-over from other donors' samples.

The J gene is TRBJ1-4, the V gene TRBV13; D is possibly TRBD1 (5 bases). CDR1 is PRHDT, CDR2 FYEKMQ, per germline (reference sequence). V was clipped by 3 bases and J by 0 bases, with 8 bases between them. CDR3 length: 15 amino acids. CDR3 nucleotides: TGTGCCAGCAGCTTCGGGGGTTCAACTAATGAAAAACTGTTTTTT. Translating gives CASSFGGSTNEKLFF.

This clone was detected only once. The CDR3 sequence: CATSLSGRGGNEQFF. CDR3 DNA sequence: TGTGCCACCAGCCTTAGCGGGAGAGGGGGAAATGAGCAGTTCTTC. V gene TRBV15 combines with J gene TRBJ2-1, with 9 positions matching TRBD2. Germline CDR1 and CDR2: LNHNV and YYDKDF (reference sequence). The CDR3 sequence is 15 residues long. The junction had 9 bases not matched to a gene; V was cut back by 5 bases and J by 7 bases. Variable domain in full (rest from reference TRBV15 and TRBJ2-1): DAMVIQNPRYQVTQFGKPVTLSCSQTLNHNVMYWYQQKSSQAPKLLFHYYDKDFNNEADTPDNFQSRRPNTSFCFLDIRSPGLGDTAMYLCATSLSGRGGNEQFFGPGTRLTVL.

The chain recombines TRBV4-1 with TRBJ2-1; TRBD2 matches 9 bases. Losses at the gene ends were 1 base for V and 3 bases for J; bases not matched to a gene: 7. The germline CDR1 and CDR2 sequences are MGHRA and YSYEKL. The CDR3 has 17 amino acids. The CDR3 loop reads CASSQGWTSENYNEQFF. In DNA form, the CDR3 reads TGCGCCAGCAGCCAAGGATGGACTAGCGAGAACTACAATGAGCAGTTCTTC.

V is TRBV7-2 and J is TRBJ2-1, with a tentative D call TRBD1 (7 bases). V was clipped by 1 base and J by 4 bases, with 17 bases between them. Germline CDR1 SGHTA, CDR2 FQGNSA. The CDR3 length is 17 residues. CDR3: CASSLDVETGTYNEQFF. DNA of the CDR3: TGTGCCAGCAGCTTAGATGTGGAGACAGGGACTTACAATGAGCAGTTCTTC.

The chain recombines TRBV6-6 with TRBJ1-4; D is uncertain. Germline V gene lookup returns CDR1 MNHNY and CDR2 SVGAGI (reference sequence). This CDR3 is built from 15 residues. V was cut by 2 bases and J by 7 bases, with 14 bases left in between. The DNA for the CDR3 is TGTGCCAGCAGTTACAGGGAGTCCGGATTTGAAAAACTGTTTTTT. It yields the protein CASSYRESGFEKLFF.

This clone was recorded once. The chain carries TRBV5-1 and TRBJ2-7; 8 bases line up with TRBD1. CDR3 size: 14 residues. The germline V gene has CDR1 SGHRS and CDR2 YFSETQ. V gave up 4 bases and J gave up 3 bases; unmatched junction bases: 6. The CDR3 DNA is TGCGCCAGCAGCCATGGACAGGGTAGCTACGAGCAGTACTTC. The encoded protein is CASSHGQGSYEQYF. The variable domain in full, completed from reference TRBV5-1 and TRBJ2-7, reads KAGVTQTPRYLIKTRGQQVTLSCSPISGHRSVSWYQQTPGQGLQFLFEYFSETQRNKGNFPGRFSGRQFSNSRSEMNVSTLELGDSALYLCASSHGQGSYEQYFGPGTRLTVT.

The CDR3 sequence: CASSLNIKNRGAEAFF. The CDR3 DNA reads TGTGCCAGCAGCTTAAACATCAAGAACAGGGGCGCTGAAGCTTTCTTT. The chain joins TRBV7-2 to TRBJ1-1, with 7 positions matching TRBD1. In germline, CDR1 is SGHTA, CDR2 FQGNSA. The trim removed 2 bases at V and 6 bases at J, leaving 12 bases unmatched. The CDR3 covers 16 residues.

The rearrangement uses TRBV5-1 and TRBJ2-1, with 13 positions matching TRBD2. The CDR3 length is 17 residues. V shed 6 bases, J shed 7 bases, and the junction held 13 bases outside the gene matches. Germline CDR1 is SGHRS and CDR2 is YFSETQ. CDR3 sequence: CASTKTTSGRAENEQFF. The DNA of the CDR3 is TGCGCCAGCACCAAAACTACTAGCGGGAGGGCCGAAAATGAGCAGTTCTTC.

The rearrangement links TRBV11-2 to TRBJ1-1; no clear D. Germline V gene lookup returns CDR1 SGHAT and CDR2 FQNNGV. The CDR3 has 16 amino acids. V was trimmed by 1 base and J by 0 bases, leaving 12 bases between them. CDR3 in DNA: TGTGCCAGCAGCTTAGGGGCAGTTATTATGAACACTGAAGCTTTCTTT. Protein sequence: CASSLGAVIMNTEAFF.

The chain couples TRBV19 to TRBJ2-6; D is ambiguous. Germline V CDR1 and CDR2: LNHDA, SQIVND (reference sequence). The CDR3 is made up of 16 amino acids. Trimming took 10 bases from V and 0 from J, leaving 16 bases between them. The CDR3 region has the DNA TGTGCCACTAAGACAAGCTTTTCCTCTGGGGCCAACGTCCTGACTTTC. This codes for CATKTSFSSGANVLTF.

With regard to this clone: Its ends do not fully match the called genes, so a read error is possible. The J gene is TRBJ2-3, the V gene TRBV11-2; 8 bases match TRBD1. From germline, CDR1 is SGHAT and CDR2 FQNNGV. The CDR3 runs to 14 residues. The DNA for the CDR3 is TGTGCCAGCAGCCCGGACAGGGTGGCAGATACACAGTATTTT. This sequence encodes CASSPDRVADTQYF.

The chain links TRBV5-1 to TRBJ1-5; no firm D call. V was cut by 0 bases and J by 0 bases, with 7 bases left in between. The germline V gene has CDR1 SGHRS and CDR2 YFSETQ. The CDR3 is made up of 15 amino acids. CDR3 sequence: CASSLGEISNQPQHF. CDR3 DNA sequence: TGCGCCAGCAGCTTGGGTGAGATTAGCAATCAGCCCCAGCATTTT. Variable domain in full (rest from reference TRBV5-1 and TRBJ1-5): KAGVTQTPRYLIKTRGQQVTLSCSPISGHRSVSWYQQTPGQGLQFLFEYFSETQRNKGNFPGRFSGRQFSNSRSEMNVSTLELGDSALYLCASSLGEISNQPQHFGDGTRLSIL.

The J gene is TRBJ2-3, the V gene TRBV28, with no clear D. The CDR3 spans 14 residues. In germline, CDR1 is MDHEN, CDR2 SYDVKM. The ends were cut back, 5 bases at V and 3 bases at J, with 12 bases in the middle. CDR3 sequence (DNA): TGTGCCAGCAGTCTAGAAAGTCAAACAGATACGCAGTATTTT. Translated: CASSLESQTDTQYF.

The rearrangement links TRBV20-1 to TRBJ2-7, with D possibly being TRBD2 (6 bases). Trimming cost V 3 bases and J 6 bases, with 9 bases left between them. The CDR3 totals 11 residues. Germline CDR1 reads DFQATT; CDR2 reads SNEGSKA (reference sequence). For the CDR3, the DNA is TGCAGTGCTAGGGACTACGTCGAGCAGTACTTC. Translating gives CSARDYVEQYF.

V is TRBV7-3 and J is TRBJ2-3, with TRBD1 as a possible D gene (5 bases). Germline-derived CDR1 and CDR2 are SGHTA and FQGTGA. The length of the CDR3 is 18 residues. Trimming cost V 5 bases and J 1 base, with 22 bases left between them. CDR3 coding DNA: TGTGCCAGCAGCCTAAACCCCTGGGGCACGTCTGGCACAGATACGCAGTATTTT. It encodes CASSLNPWGTSGTDTQYF.